This entry lists 24 T cell receptor beta chains sequenced from one sample in a study of T cell repertoires in cytomegalovirus infection. For these TCRs, the target antigens are not known. Using its own MiXCR run on the reads, TCRdb lists one record per CDR3 protein. The repertoire consists of some 700,000 distinct CDR3 sequences, with around a third occurring once and the leading ten covering roughly 18%. Specimen: cultured PBMCs, collected from culture after CMV antigen stimulation. The receptors originated from a human donor in good health (CMV status not recorded). Some clones in this sample may be carry-over from other donors' samples.

The chain carries TRBV2 and TRBJ2-7; no reliable D call. Trimming removed 7 bases from V and 6 bases from J, with 16 bases in between. The CDR3 sequence is 13 residues long. From germline, CDR1 is SNHLY and CDR2 FYNNEI. DNA for the CDR3: TGTGCCAGCATCGTTGGAGTTCGAGTCGAGCAGTACTTC. Protein: CASIVGVRVEQYF.

This clonotype appeared a few times. V and J are TRBV7-6 and TRBJ2-1; TRBD2 aligns across 11 bases. This CDR3 region has 16 residues. J was trimmed by 0 bases and V by 6 bases; bases with no gene match: 4. Germline V lookup: CDR1 SGHVS, CDR2 FNYEAQ. CDR3 DNA sequence: TGTGCCAGCAGAGGGACTAGCGGAGTCTCCTACAATGAGCAGTTCTTC. Translating gives CASRGTSGVSYNEQFF.

The J gene is TRBJ2-3, the V gene TRBV7-6; D is tentatively TRBD1 or TRBD2 (5 bases each). Germline CDR1 is SGHVS and CDR2 is FNYEAQ. The CDR3 runs 16 residues. With 2 bases removed from V and 2 bases from J, the gap between germline ends came to 14 bases. DNA for the CDR3: TGTGCCAGCAGCTTACGGGACCCAGGACCCACAGATACGCAGTATTTT. Translating gives CASSLRDPGPTDTQYF. Looking up the rest from reference TRBV7-6 and TRBJ2-3 gives the full variable domain: GAGVSQSPRYKVTKRGQDVALRCDPISGHVSLYWYRQALGQGPEFLTYFNYEAQQDKSGLPNDRFSAERPEGSISTLTIQRTEQRDSAMYRCASSLRDPGPTDTQYFGPGTRLTVL.

V usage is TRBV18 and J usage is TRBJ1-2; D call uncertain. V lost 3 bases and J 4 bases, leaving 12 bases between the germline ends. This CDR3 is built from 14 residues. Germline V gene data show CDR1 as KGHSH and CDR2 as LQKENI. The CDR3, as DNA: TGTGCCAGCTCACCCTCATCCGAGGGCTATGGCTACACCTTC. Protein: CASSPSSEGYGYTF.

In this sample, this clonotype turned up once. This chain connects TRBV7-9 to TRBJ2-3; D possibly corresponds to TRBD2 (6 bases). The CDR3 length is 14 residues. The V gene's germline CDR1 is SEHNR and CDR2 FQNEAQ (reference sequence). V shed 8 bases and J shed 0 bases, with 12 bases lying between them. CDR3 bases: TGTGCCAGCGGCTATAGCGGAAGCACAGATACGCAGTATTTT. Encoded protein: CASGYSGSTDTQYF. The full variable domain, its missing parts supplied by reference TRBV7-9 and TRBJ2-3, is DTGVSQNPRHKITKRGQNVTFRCDPISEHNRLYWYRQTLGQGPEFLTYFQNEAQLEKSRLLSDRFSAERPKGSFSTLEIQRTEQGDSAMYLCASGYSGSTDTQYFGPGTRLTVL.

This clonotype has only a few counts. This sequence joins TRBV5-4 and TRBJ2-7; a weak D match, TRBD2 (6 bases). The length of the CDR3 is 15 residues. CDR1 and CDR2 from the germline V gene are SGHNT and YYREEE (reference sequence). Trimming cost V 9 bases and J 1 base, with 20 bases left between them. CDR3 amino acids: CAIREGLTGSYEQYF. CDR3 DNA: TGTGCCATCCGCGAAGGACTAACGGGATCCTACGAGCAGTACTTC.

This rearrangement joins TRBV7-6 to TRBJ2-7, with D possibly being TRBD1 (7 bases). V lost 5 bases, J lost 3 bases, and 14 bases lay in between. Germline V gene lookup returns CDR1 SGHVS and CDR2 FNYEAQ. The CDR3 length is 14 residues. The CDR3 DNA reads as TGTGCCAGCAGCGTCAGGGGGGCCTACTACGAGCAGTACTTC. Protein: CASSVRGAYYEQYF.

The chain uses TRBV2 and TRBJ2-5; weak D call: TRBD2 (5 bases). V lost 3 bases to trimming and J lost 7 bases, with 12 bases between them. CDR3 size: 13 residues. CDR1 and CDR2 (germline): SNHLY, FYNNEI. The chain's CDR3 is CASSDYVAGTQYF. The CDR3 DNA is TGTGCCAGCAGTGATTACGTGGCGGGGACCCAGTACTTC. The full variable domain, rest sourced from reference TRBV2 and TRBJ2-5, is EPEVTQTPSHQVTQMGQEVILRCVPISNHLYFYWYRQILGQKVEFLVSFYNNEISEKSEIFDDQFSVERPDGSNFTLKIRSTKLEDSAMYFCASSDYVAGTQYFGPGTRLLVL.

This clonotype came up a few times. The V call is TRBV5-4, the J call TRBJ2-1, with TRBD2 matching 7 bases. The V gene end was trimmed by 0 bases and the J gene end by 7 bases; junction bases not matched to a gene: 7. CDR3 size: 15 residues. CDR1 SGHNT and CDR2 YYREEE come from the germline V gene (reference sequence). The CDR3 loop is CASSLAGASGNEQFF. The CDR3 DNA is TGTGCCAGCAGCTTGGCCGGAGCTAGCGGAAATGAGCAGTTCTTC.

J is TRBJ2-5 and V is TRBV7-2, with 9 bases identical to TRBD2. This CDR3 is built from 16 residues. Germline assignment: CDR1 SGHTA and CDR2 FQGNSA. V was pared by 2 bases and J by 3 bases, with 7 bases of the junction left unmatched. The CDR3 here is CASSLKGVAGEETQYF. The CDR3 DNA reads as TGTGCCAGCAGCTTAAAAGGGGTAGCGGGGGAAGAGACCCAGTACTTC.

The chain is built from TRBV2 and TRBJ2-7; TRBD2 is a possible D gene (6 bases). CDR3 size: 15 residues. The ends were cut back, 2 bases at V and 5 bases at J, with 16 bases in the middle. The germline gives CDR1 SNHLY, CDR2 FYNNEI. The CDR3: CASSEWAGGVNEQYF. CDR3 nucleotides: TGTGCCAGCAGTGAATGGGCAGGCGGGGTCAACGAGCAGTACTTC.

This rearrangement joins TRBV10-3 to TRBJ2-3; D is perhaps TRBD1 or TRBD2 (5 bases each). CDR1 and CDR2 from the germline V gene are ENHRY and SYGVKD. The CDR3 loop spans 16 amino acids. Trimming took 6 bases from V and 0 from J, leaving 16 bases between them. The CDR3 loop is CAIRPSGTPSTDTQYF. The CDR3 coding sequence is TGTGCCATCAGGCCCTCCGGGACCCCTAGCACAGATACGCAGTATTTT.

This clonotype was recorded a few times. The V gene is TRBV6-2 or TRBV6-3, the J gene TRBJ1-2; no clear D. Trimming left V 6 bases short and J 0 bases short, with 11 bases between. Germline CDR1 MNHEY, CDR2 SVGEGT. The CDR3 totals 14 residues. CDR3 in DNA: TGTGCCAGCAGCTCTCCGGTCGCTAACTATGGCTACACCTTC. Its protein is CASSSPVANYGYTF.

This clonotype occurred a few times. The V call is TRBV6-1, the J call TRBJ1-4; a weak D match, TRBD1 (5 bases). The V end was cut by 2 bases, the J end by 3 bases, with 10 bases between. This CDR3 is 15 amino acids long. Germline V gene sequence: CDR1 MNHNS, CDR2 SASEGT. CDR3 nucleotides: TGTGCCAGCAGTGAAAACGGGGGGGCTAATGAAAAACTGTTTTTT. Translated: CASSENGGANEKLFF.

The V gene is TRBV18, the J gene TRBJ2-7; D unclear. Germline V gene lookup returns CDR1 KGHSH and CDR2 LQKENI. There are 15 residues in the CDR3. Trimming left V 0 bases short and J 2 bases short, with 11 bases between. The CDR3 DNA reads TGTGCCAGCTCACCACCAAGACCACGGCCCTACGAGCAGTACTTC. Translated, it gives CASSPPRPRPYEQYF.

The J gene is TRBJ1-5, the V gene TRBV6-2 or TRBV6-3; tentatively, D is TRBD1 (6 bases). The CDR3 sequence is 13 residues long. V was pared by 8 bases and J by 5 bases, with 13 bases between. Germline V gene data show CDR1 as MNHEY and CDR2 as SVGEGT. The CDR3: CASRPGADQPQHF. DNA for the CDR3: TGTGCCAGCCGGCCGGGGGCTGATCAGCCCCAGCATTTT.

A few counts support this clonotype. The rearrangement uses TRBV7-6 and TRBJ2-3, with TRBD1 matching over 9 bases. J was trimmed by 2 bases and V by 1 base; bases with no gene match: 10. CDR3 length: 18 residues. The V gene's germline CDR1 is SGHVS and CDR2 FNYEAQ. CDR3 in DNA: TGTGCCAGCAGCTTAGATCTCCGGGACAGGGCACTCACAGATACGCAGTATTTT. It translates to CASSLDLRDRALTDTQYF. The full variable domain, rest sourced from reference TRBV7-6 and TRBJ2-3, is GAGVSQSPRYKVTKRGQDVALRCDPISGHVSLYWYRQALGQGPEFLTYFNYEAQQDKSGLPNDRFSAERPEGSISTLTIQRTEQRDSAMYRCASSLDLRDRALTDTQYFGPGTRLTVL.

The rearrangement joins TRBV7-6 to TRBJ2-6; D may be TRBD1 or TRBD2 (5 bases each). V shed 5 bases and J shed 0 bases, with 5 bases lying between them. CDR3 length equals 14 residues. CDR1 and CDR2 from the germline V gene are SGHVS and FNYEAQ. CDR3 sequence (DNA): TGTGCCAGCAGCGGGACCTCTGGGGCCAACGTCCTGACTTTC. It is translated as CASSGTSGANVLTF.

The count of this clonotype is one. The chain combines TRBV29-1 with TRBJ2-5, with unresolved D. The CDR3 length is 10 residues. Germline V lookup: CDR1 SQVTM, CDR2 ANQGSEA. Trimming pared 4 bases from V and 5 bases from J, leaving 5 bases between. DNA of the CDR3: TGCAGCGTTGGGTTGGAGACCCAGTACTTC. This gives the protein CSVGLETQYF.

V and J are TRBV7-4 and TRBJ1-2, with D maybe TRBD1 (6 bases). The CDR3 is made up of 13 amino acids. Germline V lookup: CDR1 SGHVT, CDR2 SQSDAQ. V was cut by 8 bases and J by 7 bases, with 17 bases left in between. CDR3 amino acids: CASGGVQGRGYTF. The CDR3 DNA reads TGTGCCAGCGGGGGCGTCCAGGGACGTGGCTACACCTTC.

This clonotype was counted many times. The chain combines TRBV7-2 with TRBJ1-5; no clear D gene. This CDR3 has 15 residues. Trimming shortened V by 2 bases and J by 7 bases, and 15 bases separated the two germline ends. In germline, CDR1 is SGHTA, CDR2 FQGNSA. The CDR3 here is CASSLWASGGQPQHF. The DNA of the CDR3 is TGTGCCAGCAGCTTATGGGCTTCAGGAGGACAGCCCCAGCATTTT.

This chain joins TRBV29-1 and TRBJ2-7; maybe TRBD2 (6 bases). CDR1 is SQVTM, CDR2 ANQGSEA, per germline. V dropped 3 bases and J dropped 0 bases, with 15 bases sitting between them. CDR3 length: 15 residues. CDR3 bases: TGCAGCGTTGATGACGGCGGAGGGAGCTCCTACGAGCAGTACTTC. Its translation is CSVDDGGGSSYEQYF.

This clonotype was counted between two and nine times. This rearrangement joins TRBV6-6 to TRBJ1-2; perhaps TRBD1 as D (6 bases). V gave up 4 bases and J gave up 8 bases, with 20 bases separating them. Germline CDR1 reads MNHNY; CDR2 reads SVGAGI (reference sequence). The CDR3 extends over 15 amino acids. The CDR3 loop reads CASSSEGDWGRGYTF. The DNA of the CDR3 is TGTGCCAGCAGTTCCGAGGGGGATTGGGGGAGAGGCTACACCTTC.

This chain links TRBV27 with TRBJ2-3; 11 nucleotides agree with TRBD2. Trimming took 4 bases from V and 1 from J; bases not matched to a gene: 1. Germline V CDR1 and CDR2: MNHEY, SMNVEV (reference sequence). There are 15 residues in the CDR3. The CDR3 DNA sequence: TGTGCCAGCAGTTGGGGACTAGCGGGCACAGATACGCAGTATTTT. Its translation is CASSWGLAGTDTQYF.